This entry is about one TCR beta chain. Its specificity is unknown. These data originate in a study of early T cells in non-severe SARS-CoV-2 infection. Study-wide context: Sequenced bulk RNA came from whole blood that was unsorted, and chains were unpaired.

Study-level results: VDJdb-based matching was biased toward anti-spike CD8 responses and missed private and CD4 specificities.

Unique molecular identifier tags were affixed to discrete cDNA molecules. Via MiXCR, TCRdb re-called the 5' RACE reads, giving one row per CDR3 protein. Seen here are about 18,000 distinct CDR3 sequences, roughly 6.1% observed once, and the top ten hold approximately 6%. This clonotype was obtained from an adult who was a healthcare worker with PCR-confirmed SARS-CoV-2 infection or an uninfected control (not recorded which). Sequencing was done on a sample of whole blood.

CDR3 nucleotide sequence: TGTGCCAGCAGCTTAAATAGCAATCAGCCCCAGCATTTT. Translation: CASSLNSNQPQHF. The V and J genes are TRBV7-8 and TRBJ1-5; D not resolved. The CDR3 length is 13 residues. Germline lookup yields CDR1 SGHVS and CDR2 FQNEAQ. The V end lost 2 bases, the J end lost 0 bases, and 2 bases lay between the germline ends. The full variable domain, its missing parts supplied by reference TRBV7-8 and TRBJ1-5, is GAGVSQSPRYKVAKRGQDVALRCDPISGHVSLFWYQQALGQGPEFLTYFQNEAQLDKSGLPSDRFFAERPEGSVSTLKIQRTQQEDSAVYLCASSLNSNQPQHFGDGTRLSIL.